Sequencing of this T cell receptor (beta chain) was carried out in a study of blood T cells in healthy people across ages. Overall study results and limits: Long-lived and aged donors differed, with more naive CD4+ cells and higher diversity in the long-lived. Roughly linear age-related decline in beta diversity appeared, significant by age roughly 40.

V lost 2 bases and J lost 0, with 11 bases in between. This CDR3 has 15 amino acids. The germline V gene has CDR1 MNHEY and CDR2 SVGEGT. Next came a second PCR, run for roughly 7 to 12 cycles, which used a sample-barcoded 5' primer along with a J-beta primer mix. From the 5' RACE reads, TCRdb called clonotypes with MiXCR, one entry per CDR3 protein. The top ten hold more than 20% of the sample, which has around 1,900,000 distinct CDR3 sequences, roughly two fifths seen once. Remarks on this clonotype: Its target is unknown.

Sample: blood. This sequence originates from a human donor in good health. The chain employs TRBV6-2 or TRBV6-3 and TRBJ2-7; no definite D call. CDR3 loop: CASSYASTSSYEQYF. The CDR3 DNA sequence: TGTGCCAGCAGTTACGCGTCAACAAGCTCCTACGAGCAGTACTTC.